These 7 T cell receptor beta chains came from one sample sequenced in a study of blood T cell repertoires in COVID-19. Assay used: immunoSEQ multiplex PCR; TCRdb lists only in-frame clones, some missing. The sample yields some 250,000 clones, under 90% seen once. Sequenced input: peripheral blood. The receptor source for this set is a woman aged 18-35 years with acute or convalescent COVID-19.

Worth noting for this clone: Other nucleotide sequences in the sample specify the same CDR3. The V call is TRBV7-2, the J call TRBJ1-1; D remains unclear. V was trimmed by 1 base and J by 1 base, leaving 10 bases between them. CDR3 length: 15 amino acids. The V gene's germline CDR1 is SGHTA and CDR2 FQGNSA. This CDR3 reads CASSLEYRPNTEAFF. CDR3 sequence (DNA): TGTGCCAGCAGCTTAGAGTACAGACCGAACACTGAAGCTTTCTTT.

V and J are TRBV6-5 and TRBJ2-1; 9 bases line up with TRBD2. In germline, CDR1 is MNHEY, CDR2 SVGAGI. V was pared by 6 bases and J by 4 bases, with 7 bases of the junction left unmatched. This CDR3 has 15 amino acids. CDR3 protein: CASSLGTSKYNEQFF. The CDR3 coding sequence is TGTGCCAGCAGCCTTGGGACTAGCAAATACAATGAGCAGTTCTTC.

The chain uses TRBV5-6 and TRBJ2-2; D is ambiguous. CDR1 is SGHDT, CDR2 YYEEEE, per germline. The ends were cut back, 0 bases at V and 0 bases at J, with 9 bases in the middle. The length of the CDR3 is 16 residues. The CDR3 loop is CASSLVVTSNTGELFF. Written as DNA, the CDR3 is TGTGCCAGCAGCTTGGTCGTGACATCGAACACCGGGGAGCTGTTTTTT.

The rearrangement joins TRBV7-9 to TRBJ2-7; 9 nucleotides match TRBD2. The CDR3 runs 13 residues. The trim removed 5 bases at V and 12 bases at J, leaving 11 bases unmatched. Germline V gene data show CDR1 as SEHNR and CDR2 as FQNEAQ (reference sequence). Here the CDR3 reads CASSPSAGLAGYF. The CDR3 nucleotides are TGTGCCAGCAGCCCCTCAGCGGGACTAGCTGGGTACTTC.

This chain uses TRBV10-2 with TRBJ2-1, with D possibly matching TRBD2 (5 bases). Germline-derived CDR1 and CDR2 are WSHSY and SAAADI. The CDR3 sequence is 13 residues long. With 6 bases removed from V and 8 bases from J, the gap between germline ends came to 14 bases. The CDR3 region has the DNA TGCGCCAGCAGCGAGATACTAGATTATGAGCAGTTCTTC. This sequence encodes CASSEILDYEQFF.

The chain carries TRBV27 and TRBJ2-7; the D gene is possibly TRBD2 (7 bases). The germline gives CDR1 MNHEY, CDR2 SMNVEV (reference sequence). Trimming took 2 bases from V and 9 from J, leaving 14 bases between them. The CDR3 sequence is 13 residues long. The CDR3 DNA reads TGTGCCAGCAGTTTAGAAGGGGGGGTTGCGCAGTACTTC. Its translation: CASSLEGGVAQYF.

This chain connects TRBV7-6 to TRBJ2-1, with D maybe TRBD1 (6 bases). V lost 1 base and J lost 3, with 10 bases in between. Germline CDR1 is SGHVS and CDR2 is FNYEAQ. The CDR3 is 15 amino acids. In DNA, the CDR3 is TGTGCCAGCAGCTTAGAAGGCAGGGGCTACAATGAGCAGTTCTTC. It translates to CASSLEGRGYNEQFF.